The sequence of this T cell receptor (beta chain) was determined in a study of blood T cell repertoires in COVID-19. Across the whole study: The samples span acute and convalescent COVID-19 from the United States, Italy and Spain. PBMCs, B-cell-depleted T cells, or T cells provided the cDNA or gDNA that made up the material.

To note about this clone: Additional DNA sequences in this sample encode the identical CDR3.

Between the trimmed V and J ends, which lost 3 bases and 5 bases, there was a span of 8 bases. The CDR3 runs 13 residues. In germline, CDR1 is KGHSH, CDR2 LQKENI. Sequenced by immunoSEQ multiplex PCR; TCRdb stores in-frame clones only, minus some. The table lists about 120,000 clones, approximately 92% of them singletons. This chain links TRBV18 with TRBJ1-5; D is unresolved. The specimen was peripheral blood. The TCR sequence derives from an older man with active or convalescent COVID-19. The CDR3 spells CASSPGEDQPQHF. The CDR3 DNA sequence: TGTGCCAGCTCACCCGGGGAGGATCAGCCCCAGCATTTT.